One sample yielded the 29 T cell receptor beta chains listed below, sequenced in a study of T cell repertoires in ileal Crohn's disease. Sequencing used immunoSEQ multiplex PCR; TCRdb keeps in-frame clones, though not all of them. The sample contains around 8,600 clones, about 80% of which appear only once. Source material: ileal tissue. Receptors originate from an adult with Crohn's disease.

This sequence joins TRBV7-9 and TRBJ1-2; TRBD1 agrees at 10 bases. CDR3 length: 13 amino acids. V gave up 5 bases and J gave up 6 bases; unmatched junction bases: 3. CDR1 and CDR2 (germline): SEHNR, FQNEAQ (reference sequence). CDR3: CASSQGTGDGYTF. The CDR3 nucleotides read TGTGCCAGCAGCCAGGGGACAGGGGATGGCTACACCTTC.

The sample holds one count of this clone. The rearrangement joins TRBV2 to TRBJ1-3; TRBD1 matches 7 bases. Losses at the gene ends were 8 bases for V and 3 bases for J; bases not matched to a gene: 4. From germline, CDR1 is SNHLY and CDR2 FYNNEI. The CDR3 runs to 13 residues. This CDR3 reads CASSGGGGNTIYF. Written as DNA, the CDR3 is TGTGCCAGCTCAGGGGGTGGTGGAAACACCATATATTTT. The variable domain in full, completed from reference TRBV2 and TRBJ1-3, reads EPEVTQTPSHQVTQMGQEVILRCVPISNHLYFYWYRQILGQKVEFLVSFYNNEISEKSEIFDDQFSVERPDGSNFTLKIRSTKLEDSAMYFCASSGGGGNTIYFGEGSWLTVV.

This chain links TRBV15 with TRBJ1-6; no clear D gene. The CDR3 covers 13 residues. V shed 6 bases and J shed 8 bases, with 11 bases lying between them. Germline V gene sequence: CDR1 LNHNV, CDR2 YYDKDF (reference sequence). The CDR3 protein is CATSRSHDSPLHF. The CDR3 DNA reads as TGTGCCACCAGTAGAAGCCATGATTCACCCCTCCACTTT.

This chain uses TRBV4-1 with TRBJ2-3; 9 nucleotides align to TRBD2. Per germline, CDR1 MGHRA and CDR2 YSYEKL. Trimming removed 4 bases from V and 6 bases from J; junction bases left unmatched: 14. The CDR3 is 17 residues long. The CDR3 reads CASSPTGASGARDTQYF. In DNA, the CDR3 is TGCGCCAGCAGCCCGACGGGCGCTAGCGGGGCGAGGGATACGCAGTATTTT.

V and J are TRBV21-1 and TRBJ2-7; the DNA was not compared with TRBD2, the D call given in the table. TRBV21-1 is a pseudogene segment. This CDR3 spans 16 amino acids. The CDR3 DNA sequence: TGTGCCAGCAGCACATGGGAGGAGGGGCCCTCTCACGAGCAGTACTTC. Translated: CASSTWEEGPSHEQYF.

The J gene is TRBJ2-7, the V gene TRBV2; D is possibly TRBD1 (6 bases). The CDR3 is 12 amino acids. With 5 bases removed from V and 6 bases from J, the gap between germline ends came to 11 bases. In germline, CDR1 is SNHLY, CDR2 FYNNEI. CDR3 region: CASSQNRAEQYF. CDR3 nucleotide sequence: TGTGCCAGCAGTCAAAACAGGGCCGAGCAGTACTTC.

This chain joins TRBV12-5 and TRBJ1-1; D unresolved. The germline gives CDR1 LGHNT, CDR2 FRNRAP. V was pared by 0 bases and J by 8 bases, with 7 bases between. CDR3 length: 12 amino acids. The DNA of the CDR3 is TGTGCTAGTGGTTTGGTAAGAGGCGAAGCTTTCTTT. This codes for CASGLVRGEAFF.

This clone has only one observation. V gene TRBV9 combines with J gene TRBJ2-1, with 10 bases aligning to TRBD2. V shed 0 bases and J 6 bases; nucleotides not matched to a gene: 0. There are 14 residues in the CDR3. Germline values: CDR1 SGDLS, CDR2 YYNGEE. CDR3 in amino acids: CASSVASGGNEQFF. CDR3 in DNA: TGTGCCAGCAGCGTAGCTAGCGGGGGCAATGAGCAGTTCTTC.

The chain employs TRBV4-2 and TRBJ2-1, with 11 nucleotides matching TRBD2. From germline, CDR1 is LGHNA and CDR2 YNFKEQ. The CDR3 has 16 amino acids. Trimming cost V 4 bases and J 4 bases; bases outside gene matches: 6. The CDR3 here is CASSRSIAGGYNEQFF. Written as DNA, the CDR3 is TGTGCCAGCAGCCGGTCCATAGCGGGGGGGTACAATGAGCAGTTCTTC.

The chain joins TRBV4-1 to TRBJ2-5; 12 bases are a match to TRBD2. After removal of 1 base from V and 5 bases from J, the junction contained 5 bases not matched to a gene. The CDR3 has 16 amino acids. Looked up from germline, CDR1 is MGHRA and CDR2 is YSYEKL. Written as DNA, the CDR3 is TGCGCCAGCAGCCAAGGCTCAACTAGCGGGAGGGAGACCCAGTACTTC. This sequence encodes CASSQGSTSGRETQYF.

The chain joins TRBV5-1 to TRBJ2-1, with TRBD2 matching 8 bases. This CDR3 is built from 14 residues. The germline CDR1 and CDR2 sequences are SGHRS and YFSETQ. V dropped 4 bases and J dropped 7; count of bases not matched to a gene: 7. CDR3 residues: CASSQAGAKNEQFF. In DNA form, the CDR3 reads TGCGCCAGCAGCCAAGCGGGAGCGAAGAATGAGCAGTTCTTC. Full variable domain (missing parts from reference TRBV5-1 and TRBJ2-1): KAGVTQTPRYLIKTRGQQVTLSCSPISGHRSVSWYQQTPGQGLQFLFEYFSETQRNKGNFPGRFSGRQFSNSRSEMNVSTLELGDSALYLCASSQAGAKNEQFFGPGTRLTVL.

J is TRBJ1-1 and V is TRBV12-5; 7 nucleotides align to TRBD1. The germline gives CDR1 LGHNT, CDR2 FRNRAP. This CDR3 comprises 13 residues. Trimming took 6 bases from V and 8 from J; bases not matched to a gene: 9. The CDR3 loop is CASGPSQGREAFF. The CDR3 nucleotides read TGTGCTAGTGGCCCTTCACAGGGGAGAGAAGCTTTCTTT.

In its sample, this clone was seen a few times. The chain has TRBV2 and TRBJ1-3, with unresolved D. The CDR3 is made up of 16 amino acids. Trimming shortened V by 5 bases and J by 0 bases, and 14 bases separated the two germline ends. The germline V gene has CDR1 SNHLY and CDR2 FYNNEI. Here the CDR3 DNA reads TGTGCCAGCAGTTACGCCCCCCCAGTCTCTGGAAACACCATATATTTT. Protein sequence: CASSYAPPVSGNTIYF.

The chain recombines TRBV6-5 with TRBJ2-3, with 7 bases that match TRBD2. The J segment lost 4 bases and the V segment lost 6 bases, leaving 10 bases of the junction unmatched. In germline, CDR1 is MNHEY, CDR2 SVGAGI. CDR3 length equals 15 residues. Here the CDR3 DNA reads TGTGCCAGCAGAAGCGGGACCTCTCGCGCAGATACGCAGTATTTT. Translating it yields CASRSGTSRADTQYF.

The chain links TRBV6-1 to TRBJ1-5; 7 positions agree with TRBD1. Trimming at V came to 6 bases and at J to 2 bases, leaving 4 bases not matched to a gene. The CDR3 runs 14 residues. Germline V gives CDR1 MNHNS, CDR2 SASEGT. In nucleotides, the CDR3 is TGTGCCAGCAGGGACGGACAGGGCAATCAGCCCCAGCATTTT. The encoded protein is CASRDGQGNQPQHF.

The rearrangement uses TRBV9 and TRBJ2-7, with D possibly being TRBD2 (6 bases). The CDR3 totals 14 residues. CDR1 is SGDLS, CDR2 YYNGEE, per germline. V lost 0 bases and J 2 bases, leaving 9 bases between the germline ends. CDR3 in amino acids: CASSVDGGTYEQYF. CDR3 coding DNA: TGTGCCAGCAGCGTAGATGGGGGGACCTACGAGCAGTACTTC.

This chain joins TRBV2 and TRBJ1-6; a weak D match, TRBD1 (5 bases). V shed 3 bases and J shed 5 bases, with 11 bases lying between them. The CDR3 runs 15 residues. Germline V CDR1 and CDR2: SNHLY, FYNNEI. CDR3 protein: CASSEQDTHNSPLHF. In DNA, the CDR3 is TGTGCCAGCAGTGAGCAGGACACCCATAATTCACCCCTCCACTTT.

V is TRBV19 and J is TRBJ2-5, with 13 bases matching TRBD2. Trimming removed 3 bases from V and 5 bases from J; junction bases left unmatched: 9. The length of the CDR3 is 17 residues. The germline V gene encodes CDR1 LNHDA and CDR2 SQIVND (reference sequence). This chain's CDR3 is CASSIRGLAGVGETQYF. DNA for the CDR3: TGTGCCAGTAGTATTAGAGGACTAGCGGGAGTTGGTGAGACCCAGTACTTC.

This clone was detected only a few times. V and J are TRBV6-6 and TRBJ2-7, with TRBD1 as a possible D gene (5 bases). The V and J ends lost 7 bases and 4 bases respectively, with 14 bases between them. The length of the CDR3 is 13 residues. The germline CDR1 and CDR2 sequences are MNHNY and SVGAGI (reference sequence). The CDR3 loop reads CASKEDSRYEQYF. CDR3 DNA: TGTGCCAGCAAAGAAGACAGTCGGTACGAGCAGTACTTC.

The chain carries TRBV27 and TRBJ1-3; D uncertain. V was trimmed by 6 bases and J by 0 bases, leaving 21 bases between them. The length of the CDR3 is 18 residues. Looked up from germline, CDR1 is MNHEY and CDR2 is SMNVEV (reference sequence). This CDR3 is CASSPGGPLLVSGNTIYF. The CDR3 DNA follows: TGTGCCAGCAGCCCCGGAGGCCCACTGTTAGTCTCTGGAAACACCATATATTTT.

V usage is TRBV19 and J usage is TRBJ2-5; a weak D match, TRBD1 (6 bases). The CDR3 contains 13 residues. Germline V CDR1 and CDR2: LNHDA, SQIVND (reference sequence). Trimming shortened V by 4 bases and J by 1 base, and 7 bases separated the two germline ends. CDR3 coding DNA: TGTGCCAGTAGTACGACAGGCCAAGAGACCCAGTACTTC. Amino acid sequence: CASSTTGQETQYF.

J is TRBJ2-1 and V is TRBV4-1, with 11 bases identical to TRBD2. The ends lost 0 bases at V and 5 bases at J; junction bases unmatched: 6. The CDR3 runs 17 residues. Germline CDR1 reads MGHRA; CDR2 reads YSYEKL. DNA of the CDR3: TGCGCCAGCAGCCAAGATAAGGGACTAGCGGACAACAATGAGCAGTTCTTC. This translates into CASSQDKGLADNNEQFF.

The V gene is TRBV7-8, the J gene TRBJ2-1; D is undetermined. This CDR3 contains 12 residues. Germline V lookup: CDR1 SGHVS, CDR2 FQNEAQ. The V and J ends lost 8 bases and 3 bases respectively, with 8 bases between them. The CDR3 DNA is TGTGCCAGCCGGCGGTACTACAATGAGCAGTTCTTC. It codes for CASRRYYNEQFF.

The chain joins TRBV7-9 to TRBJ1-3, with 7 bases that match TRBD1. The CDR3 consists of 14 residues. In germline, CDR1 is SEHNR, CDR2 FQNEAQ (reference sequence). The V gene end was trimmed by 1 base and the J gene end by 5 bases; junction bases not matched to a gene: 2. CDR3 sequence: CASSLGDSRNTIYF. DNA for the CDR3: TGTGCCAGCAGCTTAGGGGACAGTAGAAACACCATATATTTT.

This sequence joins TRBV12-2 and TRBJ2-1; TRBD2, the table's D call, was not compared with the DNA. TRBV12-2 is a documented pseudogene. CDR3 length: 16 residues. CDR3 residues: CASRLPPLAGGRMMFF. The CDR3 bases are TGTGCAAGTCGCTTACCCCCACTAGCGGGAGGGCGGATGATGTTCTTC.

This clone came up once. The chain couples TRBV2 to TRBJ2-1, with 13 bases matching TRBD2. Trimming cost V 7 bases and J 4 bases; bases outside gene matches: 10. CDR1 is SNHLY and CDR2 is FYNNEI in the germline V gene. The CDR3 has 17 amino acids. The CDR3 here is CASIKPGLAGAYNEQFF. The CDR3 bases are TGTGCCAGCATTAAACCCGGACTAGCGGGAGCGTACAATGAGCAGTTCTTC.

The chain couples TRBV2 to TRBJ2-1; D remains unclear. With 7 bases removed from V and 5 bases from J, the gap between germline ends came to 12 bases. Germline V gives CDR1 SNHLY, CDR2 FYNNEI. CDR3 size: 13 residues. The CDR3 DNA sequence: TGTGCCAGCACCCCCGAGAGGAACAATGAGCAGTTCTTC. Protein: CASTPERNNEQFF.

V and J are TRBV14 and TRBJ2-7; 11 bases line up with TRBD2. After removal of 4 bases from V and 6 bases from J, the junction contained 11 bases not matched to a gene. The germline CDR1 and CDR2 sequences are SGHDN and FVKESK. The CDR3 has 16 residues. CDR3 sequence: CASSPLTSGSLGEQYF. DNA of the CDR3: TGTGCCAGCAGCCCTCTCACTAGCGGGAGCTTGGGCGAGCAGTACTTC.

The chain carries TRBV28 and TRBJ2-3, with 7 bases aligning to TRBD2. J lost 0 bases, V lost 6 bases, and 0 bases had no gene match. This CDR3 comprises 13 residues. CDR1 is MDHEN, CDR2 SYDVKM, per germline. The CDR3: CASRGGSTDTQYF. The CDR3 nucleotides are TGTGCCAGCAGGGGAGGGAGCACAGATACGCAGTATTTT. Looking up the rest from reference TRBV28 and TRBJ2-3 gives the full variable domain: DVKVTQSSRYLVKRTGEKVFLECVQDMDHENMFWYRQDPGLGLRLIYFSYDVKMKEKGDIPEGYSVSREKKERFSLILESASTNQTSMYLCASRGGSTDTQYFGPGTRLTVL.